These 11 T cell receptor beta chains were all obtained from the same sample, sequenced in a study of post-analysis software for immune sequencing data. TCR beta libraries were prepared from cDNA with unique molecular identifiers. TCRdb independently ran MiXCR on the PCR reads; one entry per CDR3 protein. Found here are fewer than 850,000 distinct CDR3 sequences, about 43% of them singletons; the top ten hold roughly 4.5%. No antigen is known for these receptors. Overall study findings and caveats: Comparison of patients with controls showed a handful of TRBV segments more frequent in patients, TRBV5-6, TRBV5-1 and TRBV20-1 among them.

Sequenced sample: blood. The source of these receptors is a girl between 10 and 17 years old with multiple sclerosis.

The chain couples TRBV30 to TRBJ2-7; D gene unclear. The CDR3 has 14 amino acids. The V gene's germline CDR1 is GTSNPN and CDR2 SVGIG (reference sequence). With 6 bases removed from V and 2 bases from J, the gap between germline ends came to 17 bases. This CDR3 is CACYGVGKAYEQYF. CDR3 sequence (DNA): TGTGCCTGTTATGGGGTAGGGAAGGCCTACGAGCAGTACTTC. Using reference TRBV30 and TRBJ2-7 for the parts outside the CDR3, the full variable domain is SQTIHQWPATLVQPVGSPLSLECTVEGTSNPNLYWYRQAAGRGLQLLFYSVGIGQISSEVPQNLSASRPQDRQFILSSKKLLLSDSGFYLCACYGVGKAYEQYFGPGTRLTVT.

This clonotype occurred many times. The rearrangement uses TRBV5-1 and TRBJ1-5; weak D call: TRBD1 (6 bases). Deletions cut 1 base from V and 0 bases from J, with 8 bases between. Per the germline V gene, CDR1 is SGHRS and CDR2 is YFSETQ. CDR3 size: 15 residues. The CDR3: CASSLTGASNQPQHF. The CDR3 DNA sequence: TGCGCCAGCAGCTTGACGGGGGCTAGCAATCAGCCCCAGCATTTT.

This clonotype was seen more than once but under ten times. The chain has TRBV20-1 and TRBJ1-2; D ambiguous. The CDR3 is 16 amino acids. Trimming shortened V by 0 bases and J by 0 bases, and 14 bases separated the two germline ends. Germline V gene sequence: CDR1 DFQATT, CDR2 SNEGSKA (reference sequence). The CDR3 spells CSARDHLGWTNYGYTF. The CDR3, as DNA: TGCAGTGCTAGAGATCACTTGGGATGGACTAACTATGGCTACACCTTC.

The chain is built from TRBV10-3 and TRBJ2-1, with 8 nucleotides matching TRBD1. The CDR3 sequence is 14 residues long. V shed 7 bases and J 7 bases; nucleotides not matched to a gene: 9. From germline, CDR1 is ENHRY and CDR2 SYGVKD. The CDR3 DNA reads TGTGCCATCACGGCGCAGGGGGCGCGGAATGAGCAGTTCTTC. It translates to CAITAQGARNEQFF.

The gene calls are TRBV7-2 and TRBJ2-7; TRBD2 aligns across 7 bases. From germline, CDR1 is SGHTA and CDR2 FQGNSA. V shed 6 bases and J 7 bases; nucleotides not matched to a gene: 18. The CDR3 contains 16 residues. The CDR3 loop is CASSPRSGWKFNEQYF. CDR3 sequence (DNA): TGTGCCAGCAGTCCTCGTAGCGGGTGGAAGTTCAATGAGCAGTACTTC.

There are a few counts of this clonotype. This chain joins TRBV18 and TRBJ2-4, with 8 bases lining up with TRBD2. The length of the CDR3 is 13 residues. CDR1 and CDR2 from the germline V gene are KGHSH and LQKENI. V dropped 0 bases and J dropped 13; count of bases not matched to a gene: 5. The CDR3 protein is CASSPPSGGGQYF. As DNA, the CDR3 is TGTGCCAGCTCACCACCGTCGGGCGGGGGGCAGTACTTC.

This clonotype was counted between two and nine times. The rearrangement joins TRBV21-1 to TRBJ2-3. TRBV21-1 is a known pseudogene. This CDR3 contains 14 residues. The CDR3 DNA follows: TGTGCCAGCAGCGACGTAGAGATTTCGGGTACGCAGTATTTT. It specifies CASSDVEISGTQYF.

The genes are TRBV7-9 and TRBJ2-4; TRBD1 agrees at 7 bases. The DNA end favors TRBJ2-7, so the J call may be wrong. Per germline, CDR1 SEHNR and CDR2 FQNEAQ (reference sequence). The CDR3 extends over 14 amino acids. The CDR3 DNA is TGTGCCAGCAGCTTGGACAGGACCATGAACGAGCAGTACTTC. Amino acid sequence: CASSLDRTMNEQYF.

This clonotype was picked up a small number of times. The gene calls are TRBV10-3 and TRBJ1-6; TRBD1 is a possible D gene (5 bases). Between the trimmed V and J ends, which lost 4 bases and 5 bases, there was a span of 12 bases. The CDR3 runs 15 residues. The germline V gene has CDR1 ENHRY and CDR2 SYGVKD. The CDR3 DNA follows: TGTGCCATCAGTGCAGGCCAGACAGATAATTCACCCCTCCACTTT. Amino acids: CAISAGQTDNSPLHF.

V is TRBV7-2 and J is TRBJ2-5; D gene uncertain. The germline CDR1 and CDR2 sequences are SGHTA and FQGNSA. This CDR3 has 14 amino acids. The germline V and J ends were trimmed by 4 bases and 1 base, with 10 bases remaining between them. As DNA, the CDR3 is TGTGCCAGCAGCTCCTTCAGCCTCCAAGAGACCCAGTACTTC. Translated: CASSSFSLQETQYF. Full variable domain (rest looked up from reference TRBV7-2 and TRBJ2-5): GAGVSQSPSNKVTEKGKDVELRCDPISGHTALYWYRQSLGQGLEFLIYFQGNSAPDKSGLPSDRFSAERTGGSVSTLTIQRTQQEDSAVYLCASSSFSLQETQYFGPGTRLLVL.

The CDR3 nucleotides are TGTGCCAGCAGTTTATGGGGGGCGAATGAGCAGTTCTTC. It codes for CASSLWGANEQFF. The chain joins TRBV27 to TRBJ2-1; D might be TRBD1 or TRBD2, each matching 6 bases. The CDR3 runs to 13 residues. Germline V gene data show CDR1 as MNHEY and CDR2 as SMNVEV (reference sequence). Trimming stripped 1 base from V and 7 bases from J, with 8 bases between.